This TCR beta chain appears in the sequencing data of a study of blood T cell repertoires in COVID-19. Germline loops: CDR1 SGHTA, CDR2 FQGNSA. Unmatched junction bases numbered 4, after V lost 4 bases and J lost 0 bases. The CDR3 is 16 residues long. In the original workflow: Reference gene primer amplification gave nucleated cell count estimates. Sequencing was performed with immunoSEQ multiplex PCR; in TCRdb, only in-frame clones are kept and a portion is missing. The V and J calls and clone size were taken over from that table, and D and trimming were inferred from the DNA. Here the sample spans over 200,000 clones, nearly 90% being singletons.

The source is a woman aged 18-30 years who had recovered from COVID-19. The chain recombines TRBV7-2 with TRBJ2-2; TRBD2 matches 8 bases. The sample taken for sequencing was peripheral blood. CDR3 region: CASSYRSGTNTGELFF. DNA for the CDR3: TGTGCCAGCAGCTATCGTAGCGGGACGAACACCGGGGAGCTGTTTTTT.